The 2 T cell receptor beta chains listed next were all sequenced from one sample in a study of T-cell reconstitution after alpha-beta-depleted transplantation in children. Unique molecular identifiers were incorporated into the prepared TCRbeta library. MiXCR, run by TCRdb on the PCR reads, gives a single entry per CDR3 protein. The sample carries 450,000 to 600,000 distinct CDR3 sequences, approximately 20% recorded once. The sample consisted of PBMCs from the stem cell graft donor, taken from the stem cell graft. These receptor sequences come from a human donor who donated a stem cell graft to a child with acute lymphoblastic leukemia.

The rearrangement joins TRBV5-1 to TRBJ1-1; unclear D gene. Germline lookup yields CDR1 SGHRS and CDR2 YFSETQ. The V end lost 0 bases, the J end lost 2 bases, and 8 bases lay between the germline ends. The CDR3 extends over 14 amino acids. The CDR3 region has the DNA TGCGCCAGCAGCTTGGGAAATCTCAACACTGAAGCTTTCTTT. It specifies CASSLGNLNTEAFF.

This clonotype was counted between two and nine times. The chain is built from TRBV20-1 and TRBJ2-7; D gene ambiguous. Germline CDR1 DFQATT, CDR2 SNEGSKA (reference sequence). V was shortened by 3 bases and J by 0 bases, with 12 bases between the two germline ends. The CDR3 has 14 amino acids. DNA of the CDR3: TGCAGTGCTAGGGAGCGAGAACTCTCCTACGAGCAGTACTTC. Its translation is CSARERELSYEQYF.